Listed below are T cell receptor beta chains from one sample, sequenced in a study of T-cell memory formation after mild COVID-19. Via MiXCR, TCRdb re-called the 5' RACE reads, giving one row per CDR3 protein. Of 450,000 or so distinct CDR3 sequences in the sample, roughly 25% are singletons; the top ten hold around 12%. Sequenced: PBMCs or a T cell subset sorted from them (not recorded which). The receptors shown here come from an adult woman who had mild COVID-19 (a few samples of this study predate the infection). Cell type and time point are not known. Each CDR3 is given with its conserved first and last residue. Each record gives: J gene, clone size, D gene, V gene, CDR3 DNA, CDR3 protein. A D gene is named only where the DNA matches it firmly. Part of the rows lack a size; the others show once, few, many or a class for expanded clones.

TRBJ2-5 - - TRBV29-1 TGCAGCGTTGAATCCTTAGGAGGCTACCAAGAGACCAAGTACTTC CSVESLGGYQETKYF
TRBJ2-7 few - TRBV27 TGTGCCAGCAGTTTTAGAGCGGGTTATTACGAGCAGTACTTC CASSFRAGYYEQYF
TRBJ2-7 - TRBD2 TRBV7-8 TGTGCCAGCAGCTCTACCATCCGGGGGGGCGACGAGCAGTACTTC CASSSTIRGGDEQYF
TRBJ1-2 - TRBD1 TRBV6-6 TGTGCCAGCAGCTTAACGACAGGGCAGAACTATGGCTACACCTTC CASSLTTGQNYGYTF
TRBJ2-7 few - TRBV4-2 TGTGCCAGCAGCCAAGGAGAGGGCCACGAGCAGTACTTC CASSQGEGHEQYF
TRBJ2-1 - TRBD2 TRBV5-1 TGCGCCAGCAGCTTGGAGGGTAGCGGGGGGCCCTACAATGAGCAGTTCTTC CASSLEGSGGPYNEQFF
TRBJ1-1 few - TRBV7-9 TGTGCATTACAGGGTGTGAACACTGAAGCTTTCTTT CALQGVNTEAFF
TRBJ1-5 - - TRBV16 TGTGCCAGCAGCCAAGACAGTCATAGCAATCAGCCCCAGCATTTT CASSQDSHSNQPQHF
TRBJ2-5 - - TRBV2 TGTGCCAGCAGTGAAGAAGCACGCGAGTACTTC CASSEEAREYF
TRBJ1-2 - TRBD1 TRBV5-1 TGCGCCAGCAGCCCCTCGGACAGGGGTGAAAACTATGGCTACACCTTC CASSPSDRGENYGYTF
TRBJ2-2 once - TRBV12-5 TGTGCTAGTGCCTTGGGGGGTTGGAACACCGGGGAGCTGTTTTTT CASALGGWNTGELFF
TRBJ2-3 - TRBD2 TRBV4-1 TGCGCCAGCAGCCAAGATCCTACCGGGACTAAGCAGTATTTT CASSQDPTGTKQYF
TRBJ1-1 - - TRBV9 TGTGCCAGCAGCGTAGGTGGCAGGGGAGACCCTGAAGCTTTCTTT CASSVGGRGDPEAFF
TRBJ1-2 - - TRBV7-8 TGTGCCAGCAGCTTAGATACAGGGACCAGAAACTATGGCTACACCTTC CASSLDTGTRNYGYTF
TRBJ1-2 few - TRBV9 TGTGCCAGCAGCGTAGGCCCGGTTCACTACGGCTACACCTTC CASSVGPVHYGYTF
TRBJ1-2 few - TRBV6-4 TGTGCCAGCAGGGACAGAACTAACTATGGCTACACCTTC CASRDRTNYGYTF
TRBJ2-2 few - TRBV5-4 TGTGCCAGCAGCTTGGGTTCGATAGACACCGGGGAGCTGTTTTTT CASSLGSIDTGELFF
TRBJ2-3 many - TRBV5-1 TGCGCCAGCAGCTTACAGCCCGAATCCAGCACAGATACGCAGTATTTT CASSLQPESSTDTQYF
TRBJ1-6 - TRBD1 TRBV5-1 TGCGCCAGCAGCACCGCCGGGACAGGGAATTCACCCCTCCACTTT CASSTAGTGNSPLHF
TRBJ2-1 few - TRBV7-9 TGTGCCAGCAGCAAGGACACCAATGAGCAGTTCTTC CASSKDTNEQFF
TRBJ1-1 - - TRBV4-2 TGTGCCAGCAGCCACCATTTGAACACTGAAGCTTTCTTT CASSHHLNTEAFF
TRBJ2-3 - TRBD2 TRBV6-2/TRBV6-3 TGTGCCAGCACCACCACCGGGACTAGCGGGGCGCAGTATTTT CASTTTGTSGAQYF
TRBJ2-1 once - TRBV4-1 TGCGCCAGCAGTCGCAAGATTAGCTCCTACAATGAGCAGTTCTTC CASSRKISSYNEQFF
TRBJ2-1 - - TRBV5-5 TGTGCCAGCAACTCGAAGGGGCACGAGAATGAGCAGTTCTTC CASNSKGHENEQFF
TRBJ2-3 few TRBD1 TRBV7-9 TGTGCCAGCAGCGCGATGCCGGGACAGGGGACAGATACGCAGTATTTT CASSAMPGQGTDTQYF
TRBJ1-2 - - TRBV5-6 TGTGCCAGCAGCTTGGTGAACGGTCCCTATGGCTACACCTTC CASSLVNGPYGYTF
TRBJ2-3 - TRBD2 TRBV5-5 TGTGCCAGCAGCCACGGGGAGGGCTGGACAGATACGCAGTATTTT CASSHGEGWTDTQYF
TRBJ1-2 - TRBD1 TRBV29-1 TGCAGCGTTGAAGAGATAATGTGGAACAGGGGGCGCGGCGGCTACACCTTC CSVEEIMWNRGRGGYTF
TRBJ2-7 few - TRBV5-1 TGCGCCAGCAGCACTTCACAGGGTTCCCCCTACGAGCAGTACTTC CASSTSQGSPYEQYF